Listed below are T cell receptor beta chains from one sample, sequenced in a study of cytomegalovirus exposure and HLA in healthy donors. TCRdb's table, derived via immunoSEQ multiplex PCR, lists solely in-frame clones and lacks some. Among roughly 100,000 clones listed, about 85% were seen once. The sequenced sample was PBMCs. The receptors stem from a woman aged 18-29 years in good health and CMV-seropositive. The CDR3 runs from the conserved cysteine through the conserved F or W. Each record gives: V gene, CDR3 protein.

>TRBV2
CASSAQGLNQPQHF
>TRBV9
CASSASGQGGVEQYF
>TRBV19
CASMGGSSYEQYF
>TRBV7-2
CASSLVRNTEAFF
>TRBV19
CASSIPENYGYTF
>TRBV11-2
CASSLNSSGRKAFF
>TRBV6-1
CASLSGHQNTEAFF
>TRBV11-2
CASSLRVTDTQYF
>TRBV9
CASSVASNGVYEQFF
>TRBV9
CASSWSGTGELFF
>TRBV19
CASRTDSTDTQYF
>TRBV27
CARQVGTRGFLSYNEQFF
>TRBV5-4
CASSLEQGVTGELFF
>TRBV4-2
CASSQDWGGTGGPPYEQYF
>TRBV5-4
CASSLRGSYNSPLHF
>TRBV9
CASSAGSGNTIYF
>TRBV2
CASKERTVNEQYF
>TRBV5-6
CASSFRAGVTEQFF
>TRBV10-3
CAISAGTYEQYF
>TRBV7-3
CASSLTTPSRQETQYF
>TRBV4-1
CASSQGPGQGELDNEQFF
>TRBV11-2
CASSLDPGRYQPQHF
>TRBV7-3
CASSLNPGARGELFF
>TRBV5-4
CASSPGGGAFGGNYGYTF
>TRBV11-3
CASSFSPGSPLHF
>TRBV4-2
CASSQEESDYVPLHF
>TRBV12-5
CASGSGLGNTGELFF
>TRBV7-3
CASSGRLGQGGYEQYF
>TRBV14
CASSKGGTGGFNEQFF
>TRBV28
CASRGDSNYGYTF
>TRBV9
CASSGQGLAGREQFF
>TRBV10-1
CASSESSSQETQYF
>TRBV11-2
CASSLGGATDTQYF
>TRBV6-4
CASSVTGPEQYF
>TRBV28
CASSLGGGNYQPQHF
>TRBV28
CASSWNRRYSGNTIYF
>TRBV6-1
CARGRVVNIQYF
>TRBV21-1
CASSKVGTGVLEDTQYF
>TRBV29-1
CSAGQGEDYGYTF